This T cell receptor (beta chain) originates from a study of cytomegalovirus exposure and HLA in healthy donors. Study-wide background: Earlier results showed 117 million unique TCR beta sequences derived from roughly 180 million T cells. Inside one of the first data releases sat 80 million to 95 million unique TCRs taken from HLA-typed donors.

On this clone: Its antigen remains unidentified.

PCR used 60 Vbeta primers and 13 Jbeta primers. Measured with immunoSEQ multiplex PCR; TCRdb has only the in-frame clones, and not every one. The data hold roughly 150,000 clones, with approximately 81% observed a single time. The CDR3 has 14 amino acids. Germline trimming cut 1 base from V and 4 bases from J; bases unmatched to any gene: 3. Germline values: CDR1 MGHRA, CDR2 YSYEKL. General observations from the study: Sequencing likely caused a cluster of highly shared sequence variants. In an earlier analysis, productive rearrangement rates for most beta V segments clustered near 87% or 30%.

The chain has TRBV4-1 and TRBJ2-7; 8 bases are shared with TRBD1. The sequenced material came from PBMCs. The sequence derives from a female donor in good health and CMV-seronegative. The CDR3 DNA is TGCGCCAGCAGCCAAGCAGGGGGCGCTTACGAGCAGTACTTC. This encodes CASSQAGGAYEQYF.